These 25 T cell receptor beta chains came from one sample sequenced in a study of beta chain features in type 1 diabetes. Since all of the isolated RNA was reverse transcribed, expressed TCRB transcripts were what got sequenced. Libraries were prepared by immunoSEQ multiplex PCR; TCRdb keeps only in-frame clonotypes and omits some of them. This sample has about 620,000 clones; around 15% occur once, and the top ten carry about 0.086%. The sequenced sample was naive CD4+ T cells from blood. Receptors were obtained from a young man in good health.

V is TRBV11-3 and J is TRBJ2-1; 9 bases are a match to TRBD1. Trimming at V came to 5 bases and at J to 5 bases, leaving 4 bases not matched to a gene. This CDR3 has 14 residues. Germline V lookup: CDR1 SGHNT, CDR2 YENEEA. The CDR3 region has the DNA TGTGCCAGCAGCCTCAGACAGGGGGACAATGAGCAGTTCTTC. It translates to CASSLRQGDNEQFF.

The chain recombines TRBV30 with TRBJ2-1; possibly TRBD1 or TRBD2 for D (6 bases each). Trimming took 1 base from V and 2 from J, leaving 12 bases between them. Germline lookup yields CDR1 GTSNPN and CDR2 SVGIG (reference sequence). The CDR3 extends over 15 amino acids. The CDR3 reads CAWSAPGGPYNEQFF. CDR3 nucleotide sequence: TGTGCCTGGAGTGCCCCCGGGGGCCCCTACAATGAGCAGTTCTTC.

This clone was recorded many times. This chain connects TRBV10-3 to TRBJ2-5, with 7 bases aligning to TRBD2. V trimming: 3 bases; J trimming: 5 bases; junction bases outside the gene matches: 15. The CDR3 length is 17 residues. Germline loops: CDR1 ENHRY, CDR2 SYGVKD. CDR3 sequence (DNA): TGTGCCATCAGTGACTGGGGTAGCGGGTATCTCCGGGAGACCCAGTACTTC. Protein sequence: CAISDWGSGYLRETQYF.

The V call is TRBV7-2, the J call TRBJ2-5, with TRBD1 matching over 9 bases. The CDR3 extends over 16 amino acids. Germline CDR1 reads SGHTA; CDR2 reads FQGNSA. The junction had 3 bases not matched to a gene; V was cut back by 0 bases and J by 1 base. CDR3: CASSLADRGAQETQYF. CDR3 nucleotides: TGTGCCAGCAGCTTAGCCGACAGGGGGGCCCAAGAGACCCAGTACTTC.

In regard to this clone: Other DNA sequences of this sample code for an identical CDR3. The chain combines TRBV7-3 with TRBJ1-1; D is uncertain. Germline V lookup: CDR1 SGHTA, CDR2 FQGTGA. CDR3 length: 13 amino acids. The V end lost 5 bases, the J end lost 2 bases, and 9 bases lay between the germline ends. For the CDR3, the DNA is TGTGCCAGCAGCCCCTCGGGTAACACTGAAGCTTTCTTT. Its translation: CASSPSGNTEAFF.

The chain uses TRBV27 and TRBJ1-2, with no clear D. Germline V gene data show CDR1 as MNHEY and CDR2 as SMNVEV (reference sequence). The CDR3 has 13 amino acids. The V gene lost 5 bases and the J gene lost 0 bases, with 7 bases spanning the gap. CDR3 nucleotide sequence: TGTGCCAGCAGTGGCTGGACTAACTATGGCTACACCTTC. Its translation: CASSGWTNYGYTF.

DNA for the CDR3: TGTGCCAGCAGCTCCGCTAGCGGTTCCTACGAGCAGTACTTC. Translation gives CASSSASGSYEQYF. The chain uses TRBV7-3 and TRBJ2-7; TRBD2 matches 7 bases. There are 14 residues in the CDR3. Germline CDR1 SGHTA, CDR2 FQGTGA. V gave up 4 bases and J gave up 1 base; unmatched junction bases: 4.

The CDR3 is CASSYAGQGAREQYF. DNA for the CDR3: TGTGCCAGCAGTTACGCAGGACAGGGGGCTCGGGAGCAGTACTTC. The rearrangement joins TRBV6-7 to TRBJ2-7; 11 positions agree with TRBD1. TRBV6-7 is given ORF status, its function remaining uncertain. The CDR3 is 15 amino acids. V shed 2 bases, J shed 7 bases, and the junction held 7 bases outside the gene matches.

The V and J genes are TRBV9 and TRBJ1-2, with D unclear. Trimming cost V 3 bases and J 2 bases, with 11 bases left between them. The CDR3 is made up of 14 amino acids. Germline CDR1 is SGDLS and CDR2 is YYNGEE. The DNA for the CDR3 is TGTGCCAGCAGCGCGCACAAGGGAAACTATGGCTACACCTTC. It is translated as CASSAHKGNYGYTF.

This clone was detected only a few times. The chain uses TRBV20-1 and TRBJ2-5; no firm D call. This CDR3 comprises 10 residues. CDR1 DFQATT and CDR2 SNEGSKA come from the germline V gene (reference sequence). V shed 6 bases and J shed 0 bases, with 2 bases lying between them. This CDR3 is CSAHQETQYF. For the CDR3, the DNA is TGCAGTGCCCACCAAGAGACCCAGTACTTC.

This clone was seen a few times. CDR3 residues: CASREQAIMNTEAFF. The CDR3 DNA reads TGCGCCAGCAGAGAGCAGGCGATCATGAACACTGAAGCTTTCTTT. The chain has TRBV5-1 and TRBJ1-1; no definite D call. This CDR3 spans 15 amino acids. The germline V gene encodes CDR1 SGHRS and CDR2 YFSETQ. Trimming took 5 bases from V and 0 from J, leaving 14 bases between them. The full variable domain, with the rest looked up from reference TRBV5-1 and TRBJ1-1, is KAGVTQTPRYLIKTRGQQVTLSCSPISGHRSVSWYQQTPGQGLQFLFEYFSETQRNKGNFPGRFSGRQFSNSRSEMNVSTLELGDSALYLCASREQAIMNTEAFFGQGTRLTVV.

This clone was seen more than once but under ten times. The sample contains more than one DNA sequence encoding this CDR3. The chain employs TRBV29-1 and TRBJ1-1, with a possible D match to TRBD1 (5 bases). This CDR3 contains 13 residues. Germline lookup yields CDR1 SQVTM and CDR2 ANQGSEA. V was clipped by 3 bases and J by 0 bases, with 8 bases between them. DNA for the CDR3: TGCAGCGTTGATACAGGAATGAACACTGAAGCTTTCTTT. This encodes CSVDTGMNTEAFF. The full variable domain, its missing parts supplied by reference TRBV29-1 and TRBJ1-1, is SAVISQKPSRDICQRGTSLTIQCQVDSQVTMMFWYRQQPGQSLTLIATANQGSEATYESGFVIDKFPISRPNLTFSTLTVSNMSPEDSSIYLCSVDTGMNTEAFFGQGTRLTVV.

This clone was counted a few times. This CDR3 reads CSAGHNQETQYF. The CDR3 nucleotides read TGCAGCGCGGGACATAACCAAGAGACCCAGTACTTC. The chain has TRBV29-1 and TRBJ2-5; TRBD1 might be the D (6 bases). The germline V gene has CDR1 SQVTM and CDR2 ANQGSEA. V was pared by 7 bases and J by 0 bases, with 9 bases between. CDR3 size: 12 residues.

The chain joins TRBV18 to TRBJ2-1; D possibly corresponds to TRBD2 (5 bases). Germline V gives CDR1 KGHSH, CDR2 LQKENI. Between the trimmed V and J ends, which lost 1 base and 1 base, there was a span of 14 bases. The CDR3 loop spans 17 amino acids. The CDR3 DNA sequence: TGTGCCAGCTCACCACGAGTCGAGGGCTTTTCCTACAATGAGCAGTTCTTC. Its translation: CASSPRVEGFSYNEQFF.

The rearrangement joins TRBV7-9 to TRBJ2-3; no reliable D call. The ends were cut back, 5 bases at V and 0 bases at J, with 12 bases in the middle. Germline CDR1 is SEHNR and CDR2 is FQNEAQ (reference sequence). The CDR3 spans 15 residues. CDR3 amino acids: CASSDLGGSTDTQYF. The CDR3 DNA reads TGTGCCAGCAGCGACCTGGGCGGCAGCACAGATACGCAGTATTTT.

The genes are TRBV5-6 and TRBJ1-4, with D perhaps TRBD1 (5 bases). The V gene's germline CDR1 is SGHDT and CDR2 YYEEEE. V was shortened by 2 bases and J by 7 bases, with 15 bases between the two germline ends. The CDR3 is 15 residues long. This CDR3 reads CASSFSGTYPEKLFF. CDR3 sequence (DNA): TGTGCCAGCAGCTTCTCCGGGACCTACCCTGAAAAACTGTTTTTT.

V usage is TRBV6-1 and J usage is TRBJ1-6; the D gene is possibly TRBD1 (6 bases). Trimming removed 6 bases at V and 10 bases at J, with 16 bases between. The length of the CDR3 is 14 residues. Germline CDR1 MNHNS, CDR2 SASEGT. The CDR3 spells CASRLTGIRSPLHF. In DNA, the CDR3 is TGTGCCAGCAGGTTAACAGGGATTCGATCACCCCTCCACTTT.

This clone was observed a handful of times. The CDR3 reads CSVEGGGGMRKLFF. The CDR3, as DNA: TGCAGCGTTGAGGGTGGAGGGGGCATGAGGAAACTGTTTTTT. This chain links TRBV29-1 with TRBJ1-4, with 7 bases fitting TRBD1. V shed 3 bases and J 11 bases; nucleotides not matched to a gene: 12. Germline CDR1 and CDR2: SQVTM and ANQGSEA. This CDR3 has 14 residues.

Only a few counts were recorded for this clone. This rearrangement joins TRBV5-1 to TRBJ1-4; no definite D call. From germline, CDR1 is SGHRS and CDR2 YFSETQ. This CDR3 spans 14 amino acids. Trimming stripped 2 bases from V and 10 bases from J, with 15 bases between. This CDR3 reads CASSFDIGVRKLFF. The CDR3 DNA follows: TGCGCCAGCAGCTTCGACATAGGCGTGAGAAAACTGTTTTTT.

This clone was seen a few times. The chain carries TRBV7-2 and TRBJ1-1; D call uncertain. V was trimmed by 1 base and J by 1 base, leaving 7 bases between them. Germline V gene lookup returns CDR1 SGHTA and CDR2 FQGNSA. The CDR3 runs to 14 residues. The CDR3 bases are TGTGCCAGCAGCTTAGAGCATTCGAACACTGAAGCTTTCTTT. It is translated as CASSLEHSNTEAFF.

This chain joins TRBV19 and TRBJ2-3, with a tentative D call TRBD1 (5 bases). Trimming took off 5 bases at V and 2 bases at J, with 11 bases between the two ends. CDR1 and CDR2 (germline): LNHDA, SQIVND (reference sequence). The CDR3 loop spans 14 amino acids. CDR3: CASSLAGNTDTQYF. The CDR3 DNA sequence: TGTGCCAGTAGTTTGGCAGGGAACACAGATACGCAGTATTTT.

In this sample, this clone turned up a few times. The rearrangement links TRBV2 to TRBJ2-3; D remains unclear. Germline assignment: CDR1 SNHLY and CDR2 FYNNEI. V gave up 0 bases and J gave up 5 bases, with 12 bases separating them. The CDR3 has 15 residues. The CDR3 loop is CASSEASWTRDTQYF. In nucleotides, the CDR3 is TGTGCCAGCAGTGAAGCGAGCTGGACGCGAGATACGCAGTATTTT.

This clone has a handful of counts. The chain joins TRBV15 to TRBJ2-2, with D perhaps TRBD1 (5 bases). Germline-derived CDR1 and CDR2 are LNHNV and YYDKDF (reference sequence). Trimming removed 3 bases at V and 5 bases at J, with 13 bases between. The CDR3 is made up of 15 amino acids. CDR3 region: CATSRGDSPTGELFF. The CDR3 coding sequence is TGTGCCACCAGCAGGGGCGACAGCCCGACCGGGGAGCTGTTTTTT.

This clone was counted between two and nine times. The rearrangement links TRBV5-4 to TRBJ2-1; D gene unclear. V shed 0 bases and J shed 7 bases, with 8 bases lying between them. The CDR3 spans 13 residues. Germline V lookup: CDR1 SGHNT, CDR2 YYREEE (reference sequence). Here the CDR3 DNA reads TGTGCCAGCAGCTTGGCCGTCGGGAATGAGCAGTTCTTC. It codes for CASSLAVGNEQFF.

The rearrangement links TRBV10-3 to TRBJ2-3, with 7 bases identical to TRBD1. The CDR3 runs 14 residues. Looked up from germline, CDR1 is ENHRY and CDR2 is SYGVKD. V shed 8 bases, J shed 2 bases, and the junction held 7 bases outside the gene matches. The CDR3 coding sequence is TGTGCCATCGACTCGGACAGGTACACAGATACGCAGTATTTT. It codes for CAIDSDRYTDTQYF.